The clone carrying this TCR beta chain was seen only a few times. The target antigen is unknown. Before any sequencing was done, the ViraFEST assay used viral peptide pools to expand antigen-specific CD4+ T cells. Once cultured for around 11 days, the cells underwent separation to obtain CD4+ T cells. All participants had two doses of either the BNT162b2 or mRNA-1273 vaccine. With around 10 ug/ml peptides and around 9.6 IU/ml IL-2, some 2 million PBMC per well were cultured. The authors replaced half the medium with IL-2 medium on days 3 and 7. Sequencing used immunoSEQ multiplex PCR; TCRdb keeps in-frame clones, though not all of them. Of fewer than 85,000 clones listed, under 80% are singletons. J lost 9 bases, V lost 1 base, and 8 bases had no gene match. This CDR3 is 15 amino acids long. The germline V gene has CDR1 SGHRS and CDR2 YFSETQ. These data belong to a study of vaccination effects on CD4 cells after COVID-19. Study as a whole: Sampling occurred a median 72 days post second dose, range 14 to 241. Study results and limitations: Marked clonal contraction of both clone types appeared late after vaccination.

The TCR sequence derives from a human donor who received a COVID-19 vaccine. This chain links TRBV5-1 with TRBJ2-1; 9 positions match TRBD2. This sample comprised CD4+ T cells from PBMCs cultured with HCoV-OC43 spike peptides, obtained after COVID-19 vaccination. The subset is: HCoV-OC43 spike overlapping peptide pool stimulation. Written as DNA, the CDR3 is TGCGCCAGCAGCTTGTCTGCGGGGGGGAACAGTGAGCAGTTCTTC. This encodes CASSLSAGGNSEQFF.